This paragraph reports one T cell receptor beta chain. This entry comes from a study of blood T cell repertoires in COVID-19. Study summary: There were acute and convalescent COVID-19 samples, and they came from the United States, Italy and Spain.

Seattle's cohort entered during active infection and was followed longitudinally. Clones were read by immunoSEQ multiplex PCR, and TCRdb kept only the in-frame ones, dropping some. The sample yields some 180,000 clones, approximately 86% seen once. CDR3 length equals 17 residues. The V gene lost 0 bases and the J gene lost 1 base, with 15 bases spanning the gap. This sequence originates from a woman older than 75 with COVID-19, enrolled during active disease. Sequenced sample: peripheral blood. This sequence joins TRBV23-1 and TRBJ1-1; D not resolved. TRBV23-1 counts as an open reading frame of uncertain function. CDR3 protein: CASSQSMRGQRNTEAFF. The CDR3 DNA follows: TGCGCCAGCAGTCAATCGATGCGAGGCCAGCGGAACACTGAAGCTTTCTTT.